This T cell receptor (beta chain) was identified during a study of blood T cells in healthy people across ages. Together with a sample-barcoded 5' primer, a J-beta primer mix was included in a second PCR lasting about 6 to 11 cycles. TCRdb redid the calling of the 5' RACE reads with MiXCR, one entry per CDR3 protein. The data show around 820,000 distinct CDR3 sequences, 20% to 25% seen once. This clonotype appeared a few times. The V gene's germline CDR1 is LGHNA and CDR2 YSLEER. This CDR3 has 21 amino acids. Trimming took 0 bases from V and 0 from J; bases not matched to a gene: 17. Separately, the same data were catalogued under a study of T cells of mothers and their children.

This clonotype was sampled from a boy aged 5-17 years in good health. The gene calls are TRBV4-3 and TRBJ2-4; 7 positions agree with TRBD1. The sample comprised blood. The CDR3 spells CASSQEAVVGGMMIAKNIQYF. Here the CDR3 DNA reads TGCGCCAGCAGCCAAGAAGCGGTGGTAGGGGGCATGATGATAGCCAAAAACATTCAGTACTTC.